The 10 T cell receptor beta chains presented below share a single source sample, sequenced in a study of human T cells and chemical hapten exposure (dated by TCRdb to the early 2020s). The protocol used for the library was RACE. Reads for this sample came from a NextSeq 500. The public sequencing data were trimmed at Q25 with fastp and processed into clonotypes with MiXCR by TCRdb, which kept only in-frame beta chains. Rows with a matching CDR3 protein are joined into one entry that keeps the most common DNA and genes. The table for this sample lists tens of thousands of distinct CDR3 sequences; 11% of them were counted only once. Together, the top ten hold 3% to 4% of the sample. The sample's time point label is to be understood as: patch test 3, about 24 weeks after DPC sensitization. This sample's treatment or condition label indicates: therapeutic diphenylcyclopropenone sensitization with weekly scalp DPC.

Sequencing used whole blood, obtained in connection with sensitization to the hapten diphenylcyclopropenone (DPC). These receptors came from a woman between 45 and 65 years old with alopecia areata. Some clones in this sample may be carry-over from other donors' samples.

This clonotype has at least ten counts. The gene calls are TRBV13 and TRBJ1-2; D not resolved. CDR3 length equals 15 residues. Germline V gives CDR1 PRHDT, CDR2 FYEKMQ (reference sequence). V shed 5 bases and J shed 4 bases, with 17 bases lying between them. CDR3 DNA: TGTGCCAGCAGCGCCAATGGGTTTGAAGGCTATGGCTACACCTTC. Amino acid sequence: CASSANGFEGYGYTF.

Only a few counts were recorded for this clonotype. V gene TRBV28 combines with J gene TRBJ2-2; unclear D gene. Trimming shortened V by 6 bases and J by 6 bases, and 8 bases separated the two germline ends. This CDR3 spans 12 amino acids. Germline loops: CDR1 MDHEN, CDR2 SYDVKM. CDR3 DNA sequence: TGTGCCAGCAGCATAGTGCCCGGGGAGCTGTTTTTT. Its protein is CASSIVPGELFF.

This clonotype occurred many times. CDR3 protein: CASSESAGVNQPQHF. CDR3 nucleotides: TGCGCCAGCAGTGAGTCGGCAGGGGTCAATCAGCCCCAGCATTTT. The chain couples TRBV10-2 to TRBJ1-5; maybe TRBD1 (6 bases). Germline CDR1 and CDR2: WSHSY and SAAADI. The CDR3 runs to 15 residues. Trimming removed 0 bases from V and 3 bases from J, with 9 bases in between.

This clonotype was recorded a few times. The CDR3 nucleotides read TGTGCCGCCCAAGTGGGGTCAGATACGCAGTATTTT. Residues: CAAQVGSDTQYF. The V call is TRBV28, the J call TRBJ2-3; D unresolved. The CDR3 has 12 residues. Trimming stripped 11 bases from V and 4 bases from J, with 13 bases between. CDR1 and CDR2 (germline): MDHEN, SYDVKM.

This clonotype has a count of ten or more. Here the CDR3 DNA reads TGTGCCTGGAGCCAGGGGACTAGCTCCTACAATGAGCAGTTCTTC. It codes for CAWSQGTSSYNEQFF. This chain uses TRBV30 with TRBJ2-1, with 8 positions matching TRBD2. Germline V gene lookup returns CDR1 GTSNPN and CDR2 SVGIG (reference sequence). V lost 3 bases and J lost 0; bases outside the gene matches: 4. The CDR3 loop spans 15 amino acids.

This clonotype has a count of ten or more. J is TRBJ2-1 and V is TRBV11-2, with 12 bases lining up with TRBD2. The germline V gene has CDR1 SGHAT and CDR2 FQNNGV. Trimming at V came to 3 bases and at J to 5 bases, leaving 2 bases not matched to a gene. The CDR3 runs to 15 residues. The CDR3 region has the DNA TGTGCCAGCAGCTTCGGACTAGCGGGGAACAATGAGCAGTTCTTC. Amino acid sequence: CASSFGLAGNNEQFF. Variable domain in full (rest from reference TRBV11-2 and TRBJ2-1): EAGVAQSPRYKIIEKRQSVAFWCNPISGHATLYWYQQILGQGPKLLIQFQNNGVVDDSQLPKDRFSAERLKGVDSTLKIQPAKLEDSAVYLCASSFGLAGNNEQFFGPGTRLTVL.

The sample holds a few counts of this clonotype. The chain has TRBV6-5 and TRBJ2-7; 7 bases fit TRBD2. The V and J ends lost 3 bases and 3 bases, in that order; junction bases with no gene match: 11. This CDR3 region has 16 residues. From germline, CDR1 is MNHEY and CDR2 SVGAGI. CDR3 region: CASSYEPGRGIYEQYF. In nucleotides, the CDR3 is TGTGCCAGCAGTTATGAACCAGGGCGGGGGATCTACGAGCAGTACTTC.

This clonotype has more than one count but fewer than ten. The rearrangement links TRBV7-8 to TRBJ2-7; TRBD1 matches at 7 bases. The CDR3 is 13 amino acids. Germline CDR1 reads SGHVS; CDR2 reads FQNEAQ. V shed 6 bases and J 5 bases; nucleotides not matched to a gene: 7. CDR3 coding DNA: TGTGCCAGCAGGATCGACAGGGCAAACGAGCAGTACTTC. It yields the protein CASRIDRANEQYF. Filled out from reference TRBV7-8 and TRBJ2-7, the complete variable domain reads GAGVSQSPRYKVAKRGQDVALRCDPISGHVSLFWYQQALGQGPEFLTYFQNEAQLDKSGLPSDRFFAERPEGSVSTLKIQRTQQEDSAVYLCASRIDRANEQYFGPGTRLTVT.

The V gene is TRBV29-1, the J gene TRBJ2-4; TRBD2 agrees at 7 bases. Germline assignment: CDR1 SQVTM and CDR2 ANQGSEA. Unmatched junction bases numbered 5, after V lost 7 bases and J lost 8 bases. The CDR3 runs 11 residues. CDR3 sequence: CSAFGGDIQYF. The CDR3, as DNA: TGCAGCGCCTTTGGGGGGGACATTCAGTACTTC.

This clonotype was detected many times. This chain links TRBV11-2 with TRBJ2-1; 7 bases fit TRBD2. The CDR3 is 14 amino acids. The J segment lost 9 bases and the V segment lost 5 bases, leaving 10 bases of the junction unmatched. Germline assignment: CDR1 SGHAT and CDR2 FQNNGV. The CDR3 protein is CASSTGLWGGEQFF. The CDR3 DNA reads TGTGCCAGCAGCACGGGACTTTGGGGGGGTGAGCAGTTCTTC.